These 2 T cell receptor beta chains were sequenced from one sample in a study of blood T cell repertoires in COVID-19. Assay: immunoSEQ multiplex PCR; the TCRdb copy retains only in-frame clones and omits some. This table has fewer than 350,000 clones, more than 75% appearing once. The sample taken for sequencing was peripheral blood. The receptors were gathered from a woman between 45 and 60 years old who had recovered from COVID-19.

This chain uses TRBV4-3 with TRBJ2-2, with TRBD1 matching over 8 bases. After removal of 4 bases from V and 4 bases from J, the junction contained 5 bases not matched to a gene. From germline, CDR1 is LGHNA and CDR2 YSLEER. The CDR3 is 15 residues long. This chain's CDR3 is CASSRYTGGTGELFF. In nucleotides, the CDR3 is TGCGCCAGCAGCCGATACACAGGGGGCACCGGGGAGCTGTTTTTT.

This chain connects TRBV7-9 to TRBJ2-3, with a possible D match to TRBD1 (6 bases). The ends were cut back, 11 bases at V and 5 bases at J, with 20 bases in the middle. The germline V gene encodes CDR1 SEHNR and CDR2 FQNEAQ (reference sequence). CDR3 length equals 14 residues. The CDR3 nucleotides read TGTGCCGCTTCTCAGGCAGGGGTAGGAGATACGCAGTATTTT. The encoded protein is CAASQAGVGDTQYF.